This T cell receptor (beta chain) was captured in a study of blood T cell repertoires in COVID-19. Study in general: From the United States, Italy and Spain came samples of acute and convalescent COVID-19. Sources were T cells, B-cell-depleted T cells, or PBMCs; the material itself was cDNA or gDNA.

Authors' analysis steps: Reference gene primer amplification in the assay estimated nucleated cell counts. The protocol was immunoSEQ multiplex PCR, while the TCRdb copy is restricted to in-frame clones and leaves out a portion. The V and J calls and clone size come from that table; D and trimming were worked out from the DNA. The profile shows over 200,000 clones, 75% to 90% of them singletons. With 6 bases clipped from V and 0 bases from J, the junction kept 8 bases outside the gene matches. The CDR3 length is 16 residues. Germline V gene data show CDR1 as MNHEY and CDR2 as SMNVEV (reference sequence).

The sequenced sample consisted of peripheral blood. The J gene is TRBJ1-5, the V gene TRBV27; 7 bases line up with TRBD1. This clonotype originated in a man aged 35-49 years with acute or convalescent COVID-19. CDR3 nucleotide sequence: TGTGCCAGCAGCCGACAGGGCGCCGTTAGCAATCAGCCCCAGCATTTT. It yields the protein CASSRQGAVSNQPQHF.